This entry lists 3 T cell receptor beta chains sequenced from one sample in a study of OX40 agonist ivuxolimab in advanced cancers. TCRdb's table, derived via immunoSEQ multiplex PCR, lists solely in-frame clones and lacks some. The sample includes approximately 44,000 clones, about 79% of them seen just once. Here the sequenced sample was CD4+ or CD8+ T cells sorted from blood, taken in a trial of the OX40 agonist ivuxolimab. The source is an adult with an advanced solid tumor such as melanoma, head and neck, liver or kidney cancer.

The genes are TRBV11-2 and TRBJ2-4; 11 nucleotides match TRBD2. After removal of 6 bases from V and 1 base from J, the junction contained 5 bases not matched to a gene. This CDR3 has 16 residues. Germline V lookup: CDR1 SGHAT, CDR2 FQNNGV. CDR3 bases: TGTGCCAGCAGTGGACTAGCGGGTTTGGCCAAAAACATTCAGTACTTC. It is translated as CASSGLAGLAKNIQYF.

J is TRBJ2-7 and V is TRBV27, with 8 bases that match TRBD2. The ends lost 5 bases at V and 0 bases at J; junction bases unmatched: 12. Per germline, CDR1 MNHEY and CDR2 SMNVEV (reference sequence). This CDR3 is 17 amino acids long. CDR3 residues: CASSGNVPGGSSYEQYF. Written as DNA, the CDR3 is TGTGCCAGCAGTGGAAACGTCCCGGGGGGGAGCTCCTACGAGCAGTACTTC.

The V gene is TRBV7-9, the J gene TRBJ2-7; possibly TRBD1 for D (6 bases). CDR1 and CDR2 (germline): SEHNR, FQNEAQ (reference sequence). The CDR3 has 14 amino acids. The V end lost 5 bases, the J end lost 7 bases, and 18 bases lay between the germline ends. DNA of the CDR3: TGTGCCAGCAGCCAAGCCGGAAAGGGGGAAGAGCAGTACTTC. As protein: CASSQAGKGEEQYF.